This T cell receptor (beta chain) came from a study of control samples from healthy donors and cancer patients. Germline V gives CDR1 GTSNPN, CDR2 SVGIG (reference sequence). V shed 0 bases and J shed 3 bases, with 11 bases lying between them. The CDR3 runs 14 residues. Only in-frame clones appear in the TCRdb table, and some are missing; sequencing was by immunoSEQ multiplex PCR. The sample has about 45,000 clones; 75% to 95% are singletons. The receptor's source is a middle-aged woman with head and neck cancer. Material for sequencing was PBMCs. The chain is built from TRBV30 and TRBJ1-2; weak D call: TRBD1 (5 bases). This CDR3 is CAWSVTGIHYGYTF. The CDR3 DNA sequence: TGTGCCTGGAGTGTAACAGGAATACACTATGGCTACACCTTC.